This TCR beta chain was identified in a study of T cell responses to AZD1222 COVID-19 vaccine. Findings and caveats of the study: Elevations in Spike-specific TCR breadth and depth followed administration of two AZD1222 doses. Reports say nearly half of spike-specific TCRs go after unmutated variant regions.

The CDR3 consists of 12 residues. Germline V gene sequence: CDR1 GTSNPN, CDR2 SVGIG (reference sequence). V dropped 2 bases and J dropped 10; count of bases not matched to a gene: 7. As to this clone: Its target is unknown.

Profiling relied on immunoSEQ multiplex PCR, and the TCRdb table lists in-frame clones only, not all of them. The repertoire holds about 72,000 clones, with around nine tenths as singletons. The specimen comprised peripheral blood, sampled on day 0 of AZD1222 vaccination. The rearrangement uses TRBV30 and TRBJ2-7, with TRBD1 matching over 8 bases. The TCR was taken from an adult in good health. The CDR3 loop reads CAWSILTGGQYF. The CDR3 DNA is TGTGCCTGGAGTATCCTTACAGGGGGTCAGTACTTC.